Included here is one T cell receptor (beta chain) sequence, with context. Its cognate antigen has yet to be identified. The record has no base qualities; no much larger clone is one base away. Patients chosen for sequencing had shown expansion of CD8+CD57+ cells by flow cytometry. Severe acquired aplastic anemia was diagnosed in all patients according to International Study of Aplastic Anemia and Agranulocytosis and Camitta criteria. No patient had received any therapy when blood was sampled. In the study, sorted CD4+ and CD8+ blood T cells from patients with severe aplastic anemia and from healthy subjects underwent deep sequencing of TCR repertoires. Patients were enrolled in the USA under clinicaltrials.gov protocols 00001620, 01623167, 00001397, 00071045, 00081523 and 00961064. Ficoll-Paque density gradient centrifugation was used to isolate peripheral blood mononuclear cells. Before DNA was extracted, CD4+ and CD8+ T cells were sorted using either FACS or magnetic beads.

The data derive from a study of CD8+CD57+ T cells in acquired aplastic anemia (dated by TCRdb to between 2018 and 2020). For the wider study: Extracted DNA from sorted CD4+ and CD8+ cells averaged approximately 3 ug, ranging from about 0.19 to 30 ug. A CD8+CD57+ expansion meant a frequency higher than the mean frequency seen in healthy subjects.

CDR3 length: 14 amino acids, cysteine to phenylalanine. Only CDR3 DNA remains: 42 bases, in frame from the first base. Trimmed from V: 4 bases; trimmed from J: 4 bases; junction bases lacking a gene match: 6. In the germline V gene, CDR1 corresponds to MGHDK and CDR2 to SYGVNS. What the authors observed across the whole study: About 30 CD8+ CDR3 sequences were found to be shared between patients and controls, but these sequences appeared to be highly expressed in patients and within the immunodominant clones of the patients. Between patients and healthy controls, no significant difference in CD8+ Simpson's diversity was found (P=0.060).

Profiling of TCR beta VDJ combinations and CDR3 sequences used genomic DNA as the template. An Illumina HiSeq 2000 was the platform used for TCR repertoire sequencing. Concerning the study's data processing: Repertoires were assessed using TRBV/TRBJ rearrangement plots, CDR3 size and DJ length profiles, and Simpson's diversity index. The most abundant DNA sequence in the deep sequencing data was taken as the immunodominant clone. CDR3 amino acid sequences were checked for sharing across subjects and were also compared against the VDJdb database and published repertoires. Starting from the raw public reads, TCRdb applied fastp trimming at Q25, assembled clones with MiXCR and retained in-frame beta chains. Each entry is one CDR3 protein sequence, shown with its most common DNA and genes. TCRdb, not the authors, supplied the V and J calls. The sample records 120,000 or so distinct CDR3 sequences, 30% to 45% of which are singletons. More than 2.5% of the sample belongs to the ten largest clones.

The sample consisted of sorted CD4+, CD8+, or CD8+CD57+ T cells (not recorded which) from PBMCs. This sequence was found in a human donor with aplastic anemia. This chain joins TRBV25-1 to TRBJ1-1, with 7 bases in between that match TRBD1. The CDR3 amino acid sequence is: CASSAHRGSTEAFF. The nucleotide sequence is given as TGTGCCAGCAGTGCCCACAGGGGATCCACTGAAGCTTTCTTT.